These 10 T cell receptor beta chains share one sample of origin, sequenced in a study of T cell responses to AZD1222 COVID-19 vaccine. Clones were sequenced by immunoSEQ multiplex PCR, and TCRdb holds only the in-frame ones, with some missing. The table includes some 140,000 clones, approximately 95% detected once. The sample here was peripheral blood, taken 28 days after the second AZD1222 dose. These receptors all come from an adult who received the AZD1222 COVID-19 vaccine.

This chain connects TRBV2 to TRBJ2-2; 8 bases are a match to TRBD1. CDR1 SNHLY and CDR2 FYNNEI come from the germline V gene. The trim removed 6 bases at V and 0 bases at J, leaving 3 bases unmatched. This CDR3 is built from 15 residues. CDR3 bases: TGTGCCAGCAGCGCACAGGGGGCGAACACCGGGGAGCTGTTTTTT. Protein sequence: CASSAQGANTGELFF.

The J gene is TRBJ1-4, the V gene TRBV7-8; 7 nucleotides align to TRBD1. CDR1 is SGHVS and CDR2 is FQNEAQ in the germline V gene. After removal of 1 base from V and 8 bases from J, the junction contained 4 bases not matched to a gene. CDR3 size: 14 residues. This chain's CDR3 is CASSLGQGGEKLFF. The DNA of the CDR3 is TGTGCCAGCAGCTTAGGGCAGGGGGGAGAAAAACTGTTTTTT. The whole variable domain, filled in from reference TRBV7-8 and TRBJ1-4, reads GAGVSQSPRYKVAKRGQDVALRCDPISGHVSLFWYQQALGQGPEFLTYFQNEAQLDKSGLPSDRFFAERPEGSVSTLKIQRTQQEDSAVYLCASSLGQGGEKLFFGSGTQLSVL.

V usage is TRBV6-5 and J usage is TRBJ1-1; D is unresolved. CDR3 length equals 13 residues. Germline CDR1 MNHEY, CDR2 SVGAGI. Between the trimmed V and J ends, which lost 7 bases and 4 bases, there was a span of 13 bases. This CDR3 is CASNPRERTEAFF. CDR3 bases: TGTGCCAGCAACCCGAGGGAGCGCACTGAAGCTTTCTTT.

The chain couples TRBV30 to TRBJ2-7; 10 bases line up with TRBD2. The germline V gene encodes CDR1 GTSNPN and CDR2 SVGIG (reference sequence). V gave up 4 bases and J gave up 5 bases; unmatched junction bases: 5. This CDR3 has 13 residues. The chain's CDR3 is CAWTGSGGDEQYF. CDR3 DNA sequence: TGTGCCTGGACAGGAAGCGGGGGGGACGAGCAGTACTTC.

This chain uses TRBV7-6 with TRBJ1-1; the D is unclear. The CDR3 is 15 residues long. From germline, CDR1 is SGHVS and CDR2 FNYEAQ. Trimming stripped 1 base from V and 0 bases from J, with 9 bases between. In DNA form, the CDR3 reads TGTGCCAGCAGCTTAGAGGTTAATATGAACACTGAAGCTTTCTTT. Its translation is CASSLEVNMNTEAFF.

With respect to this clone: The germline gene is not matched at one end of the junction; a read error may be the cause. The chain links TRBV28 to TRBJ2-7; the match to TRBD1 covers 7 bases. CDR3 length: 14 residues. Germline V gives CDR1 MDHEN, CDR2 SYDVKM. CDR3 protein: CASRAPGTENSGGF. CDR3 coding DNA: TGTGCCAGCAGGGCCCCCGGGACAGAAAACAGCGGCGGCTTC.

The chain has TRBV6-5 and TRBJ1-2; D may be TRBD1 (6 bases). Germline V gene lookup returns CDR1 MNHEY and CDR2 SVGAGI. The CDR3 has 11 amino acids. Trimming stripped 10 bases from V and 8 bases from J, with 14 bases between. CDR3 protein: CATFQGWGYTF. Here the CDR3 DNA reads TGTGCCACCTTCCAGGGGTGGGGCTACACCTTC.

The gene calls are TRBV14 and TRBJ2-3; 8 positions match TRBD1. In germline, CDR1 is SGHDN, CDR2 FVKESK. The junction had 10 bases not matched to a gene; V was cut back by 5 bases and J by 3 bases. This CDR3 contains 16 residues. CDR3 bases: TGTGCCAGCAGCAGACGACCGGGACAGGCAACAGATACGCAGTATTTT. The encoded protein is CASSRRPGQATDTQYF.

V is TRBV11-3 and J is TRBJ2-5; no firm D call. The germline gives CDR1 SGHNT, CDR2 YENEEA. This CDR3 comprises 12 residues. V dropped 2 bases and J dropped 4 bases, with 5 bases sitting between them. CDR3 bases: TGTGCCAGCAGCTTAAATGGAGAGACCCAGTACTTC. This encodes CASSLNGETQYF.

The gene calls are TRBV27 and TRBJ1-1, with 8 bases aligning to TRBD1. V shed 5 bases and J 0 bases; nucleotides not matched to a gene: 14. This CDR3 contains 18 residues. Per germline, CDR1 MNHEY and CDR2 SMNVEV (reference sequence). Written as DNA, the CDR3 is TGTGCCAGCAGTCCGGCATTAACAGGGGGGAGAATGAACACTGAAGCTTTCTTT. Translation: CASSPALTGGRMNTEAFF.